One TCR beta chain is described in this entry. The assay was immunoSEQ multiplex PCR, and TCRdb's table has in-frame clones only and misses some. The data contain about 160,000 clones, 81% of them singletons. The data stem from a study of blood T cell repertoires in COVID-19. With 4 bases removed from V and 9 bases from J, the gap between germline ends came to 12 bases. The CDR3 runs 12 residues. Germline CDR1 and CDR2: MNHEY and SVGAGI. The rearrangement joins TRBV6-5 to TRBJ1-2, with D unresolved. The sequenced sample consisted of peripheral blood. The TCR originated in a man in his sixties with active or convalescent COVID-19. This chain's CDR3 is CASSLSGGSYTF. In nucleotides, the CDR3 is TGTGCCAGCAGTTTATCCGGTGGTAGCTACACCTTC.